A selection of T cell receptor beta chains follows, all from one sample in a study of T cells in Graves' hyperthyroidism and ophthalmopathy. One entry per CDR3 protein results from TCRdb running MiXCR on the multiplex PCR reads. This sample yields 250,000 to 350,000 distinct CDR3 sequences, of which around 17% are seen a single time; around a third belongs to the top ten. The sequenced sample was blood. These receptors originate from a man aged 25-45 years with Graves' hyperthyroidism. Each CDR3 is given without its conserved first and last residue. Each record gives: V gene, J gene, CDR3 protein.

v_gene: TRBV5-1; j_gene: TRBJ2-3; CDR3aa: ASSLDPGRYTDTQY
v_gene: TRBV20-1; j_gene: TRBJ2-7; CDR3aa: SVESGLSSYEQY
v_gene: TRBV6-1; j_gene: TRBJ2-7; CDR3aa: ASSASGRPSYEQY
v_gene: TRBV20-1; j_gene: TRBJ1-1; CDR3aa: SARDSGAEAF
v_gene: TRBV20-1; j_gene: TRBJ2-1; CDR3aa: SARVRTSNEQF
v_gene: TRBV12-3/TRBV12-4; j_gene: TRBJ2-5; CDR3aa: ASSSPSGALFPEY
v_gene: TRBV2; j_gene: TRBJ1-2; CDR3aa: ASSEARAGTGSSGYT
v_gene: TRBV6-1; j_gene: TRBJ2-3; CDR3aa: ATRLAESTDTQY
v_gene: TRBV18; j_gene: TRBJ1-3; CDR3aa: ASSPLVLQGRVSGNTIY
v_gene: TRBV5-4; j_gene: TRBJ2-2; CDR3aa: AENQGAGELF
v_gene: TRBV11-1; j_gene: TRBJ2-1; CDR3aa: ASSFAPPRTIEQF
v_gene: TRBV5-1; j_gene: TRBJ2-5; CDR3aa: ASSSGLAGLQETQY
v_gene: TRBV5-1; j_gene: TRBJ2-1; CDR3aa: ASSLGLAGSNEQF
v_gene: TRBV7-8; j_gene: TRBJ2-5; CDR3aa: ASSFYGGETQY
v_gene: TRBV6-1; j_gene: TRBJ2-7; CDR3aa: ASSLDRDSAEQY
v_gene: TRBV18; j_gene: TRBJ2-2; CDR3aa: ASSPQSTGVTGELF
v_gene: TRBV5-1; j_gene: TRBJ2-2; CDR3aa: ASSGAGVQTGELF
v_gene: TRBV6-1; j_gene: TRBJ2-3; CDR3aa: ASSSMESDTQY
v_gene: TRBV18; j_gene: TRBJ2-5; CDR3aa: ASSPSPGEETQY
v_gene: TRBV5-1; j_gene: TRBJ2-1; CDR3aa: ASSLVASGRPSFEQF
v_gene: TRBV10-3; j_gene: TRBJ2-4; CDR3aa: AISGGTSGSSNIQY
v_gene: TRBV28; j_gene: TRBJ2-7; CDR3aa: ASSWTPDGEQY
v_gene: TRBV4-1; j_gene: TRBJ1-2; CDR3aa: ASSPLKDKVYGYT
v_gene: TRBV20-1; j_gene: TRBJ2-5; CDR3aa: SASNLRSILQETQY
v_gene: TRBV5-1; j_gene: TRBJ2-7; CDR3aa: ASSLGPGSYEQY
v_gene: TRBV6-1; j_gene: TRBJ2-7; CDR3aa: ASSPRLREQY
v_gene: TRBV28; j_gene: TRBJ1-2; CDR3aa: AIFPTEAGYGYT
v_gene: TRBV4-1; j_gene: TRBJ2-4; CDR3aa: ASSQEGTAGYIQY
v_gene: TRBV27; j_gene: TRBJ1-1; CDR3aa: ASSLEGGEAF
v_gene: TRBV7-6; j_gene: TRBJ2-2; CDR3aa: ASSRQTGELF
v_gene: TRBV3-1; j_gene: TRBJ2-5; CDR3aa: ASALVPQETQY
v_gene: TRBV28; j_gene: TRBJ2-1; CDR3aa: ASGSGYEQF
v_gene: TRBV19; j_gene: TRBJ2-3; CDR3aa: ASSESGADTQY
v_gene: TRBV20-1; j_gene: TRBJ1-2; CDR3aa: SASSRDRAGGYT
v_gene: TRBV18; j_gene: TRBJ2-3; CDR3aa: ASSPLASGFTDTQY
v_gene: TRBV3-1; j_gene: TRBJ2-5; CDR3aa: ASSQKIRKSGAGETQY